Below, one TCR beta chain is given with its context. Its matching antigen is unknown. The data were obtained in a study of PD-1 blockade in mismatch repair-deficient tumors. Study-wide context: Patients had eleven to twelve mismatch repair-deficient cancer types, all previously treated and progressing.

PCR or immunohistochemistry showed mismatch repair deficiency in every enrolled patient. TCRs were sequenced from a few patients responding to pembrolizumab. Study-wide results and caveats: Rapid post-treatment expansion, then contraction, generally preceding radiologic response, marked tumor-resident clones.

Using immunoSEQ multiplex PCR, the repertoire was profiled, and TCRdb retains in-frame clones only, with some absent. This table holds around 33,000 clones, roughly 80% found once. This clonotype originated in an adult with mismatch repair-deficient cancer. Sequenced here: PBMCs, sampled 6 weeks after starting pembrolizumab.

CDR3 sequence reads: CASSLVAGNSPLHF. In DNA, the CDR3 is TGCGCCAGCAGCTTAGTGGCGGGTAATTCACCCCTCCACTTT. This chain connects TRBV5-1 to TRBJ1-6; D gene uncertain. Between the trimmed V and J ends, which lost 2 bases and 6 bases, there was a span of 9 bases. The CDR3 extends over 14 amino acids. The germline V gene has CDR1 SGHRS and CDR2 YFSETQ.